The T cell receptor beta chain described here comes from a study of cytomegalovirus exposure and HLA in healthy donors. Findings and caveats of the study: Reported findings show TCR beta sequences accurately forecast HLA-A and HLA-B alleles in most subjects. In a later analysis, several top co-occurrence clusters appeared linked to parvovirus B19, influenza, CMV and Epstein-Barr virus. Many donors carried some public TCRs, although rarity characterized most TCR sequences. Later work showed greater clonal expansion in HLA-associated TCR beta chains than in equally common others.

The PCR was carried out with 60 Vbeta primers and 13 Jbeta primers. Produced via immunoSEQ multiplex PCR; TCRdb's table is partial and in-frame only. The table includes about 150,000 clones, 79% detected once. To note about this clone: What it binds is unknown.

The CDR3 contains 14 residues. Looked up from germline, CDR1 is SEHNR and CDR2 is FQNEAQ (reference sequence). The V end was cut by 2 bases, the J end by 4 bases, with 11 bases between. The specimen was PBMCs. This TCR came from a man aged 50-60 years in good health and CMV-seropositive. V is TRBV7-9 and J is TRBJ1-1; D is possibly TRBD1 (5 bases). The CDR3 sequence is CASSLSRRGTEAFF. The CDR3 bases are TGTGCCAGCAGCTTAAGCCGAAGGGGCACTGAAGCTTTCTTT.